The 15 T cell receptor beta chains below all came from one sample that was sequenced in a study of blood T cells in healthy people across ages. Primed by a sample-barcoded 5' primer and a J-beta primer mix, a second PCR proceeded for roughly 7 to 11 cycles. TCRdb re-analysed the 5' RACE reads in MiXCR, keeping a single row per CDR3 protein. The sample holds hundreds of thousands of distinct CDR3 sequences, less than 35% seen once. Sequenced: blood. The receptors shown here come from an elderly woman in good health.

Many counts were recorded for this clonotype. This may be a read error: a much more frequent sequence differs by one nucleotide. J is TRBJ2-7 and V is TRBV20-1; 8 bases agree with TRBD1. The germline CDR1 and CDR2 sequences are DFQATT and SNEGSKA (reference sequence). V was pared by 3 bases and J by 4 bases, with 5 bases of the junction left unmatched. The CDR3 is 13 amino acids. CDR3 protein: CSARSGTGYEQYF. The CDR3 DNA reads as TGCAGTGCTAGGTCCGGGACAGGATACGAGCAGTACTTC.

In this sample, this clonotype turned up a few times. A read error may explain this, as a much larger clone is one base away. The CDR3 sequence: CSARTRGRRTDTQYF. The CDR3 DNA reads TGCAGTGCTAGAACACGGGGCAGAAGAACAGATACGCAGTATTTT. The gene calls are TRBV20-1 and TRBJ2-3; possibly TRBD1 or TRBD2 for D (5 bases each). V was pared by 2 bases and J by 3 bases, with 15 bases between. This CDR3 has 15 amino acids. Germline V lookup: CDR1 DFQATT, CDR2 SNEGSKA (reference sequence).

The CDR3 spells CASSLDQTYNEQFF. CDR3 sequence (DNA): TGTGCCAGCAGTCTTGATCAGACCTACAATGAGCAGTTCTTC. The chain has TRBV11-2 and TRBJ2-1; D is undetermined. The germline gives CDR1 SGHAT, CDR2 FQNNGV. Deletions cut 6 bases from V and 2 bases from J, with 11 bases between. The CDR3 sequence is 14 residues long.

This sequence joins TRBV7-9 and TRBJ1-1; TRBD1 matches at 10 bases. Germline V gene sequence: CDR1 SEHNR, CDR2 FQNEAQ (reference sequence). The J segment lost 0 bases and the V segment lost 5 bases, leaving 6 bases of the junction unmatched. This CDR3 is 16 amino acids long. CDR3 in amino acids: CASSADRGLMNTEAFF. As DNA, the CDR3 is TGTGCCAGCAGCGCCGACAGGGGGCTAATGAACACTGAAGCTTTCTTT. The full variable domain, completed using reference TRBV7-9 and TRBJ1-1, is DTGVSQNPRHKITKRGQNVTFRCDPISEHNRLYWYRQTLGQGPEFLTYFQNEAQLEKSRLLSDRFSAERPKGSFSTLEIQRTEQGDSAMYLCASSADRGLMNTEAFFGQGTRLTVV.

The table lists this clonotype with a few counts. This chain joins TRBV12-3 or TRBV12-4 and TRBJ1-1, with D hard to call. CDR3 length: 14 amino acids. V was shortened by 1 base and J by 5 bases, with 11 bases between the two germline ends. DNA for the CDR3: TGTGCCAGCAGTTTAGTACAAGGGCGGACTGAAGCTTTCTTT. Amino acids: CASSLVQGRTEAFF.

Only a few counts were recorded for this clonotype. The V gene is TRBV2, the J gene TRBJ2-3, with 9 bases identical to TRBD2. The CDR3 has 16 residues. Germline CDR1 is SNHLY and CDR2 is FYNNEI. V shed 8 bases and J 5 bases; nucleotides not matched to a gene: 14. DNA for the CDR3: TGTGCCAGCCAGACCTCTAGCGGGGCGGAGGGAGATACGCAGTATTTT. Translation: CASQTSSGAEGDTQYF.

Concerning this clonotype itself: A much larger clonotype is one base distant, so this may be a read error. This chain uses TRBV6-5 with TRBJ1-6; 10 bases align to TRBD1. CDR1 is MNHEY, CDR2 SVGAGI, per germline. CDR3 length: 19 amino acids. The CDR3 protein is CASSYSMGTGVNHNLPLHF. CDR3 bases: TGTGCCAGCAGTTACTCGATGGGGACAGGGGTAAATCATAATTTACCCCTCCACTTT.

This clonotype was detected ten times or more. The chain joins TRBV30 to TRBJ2-3; no reliable D call. This CDR3 has 13 residues. Germline V gene lookup returns CDR1 GTSNPN and CDR2 SVGIG (reference sequence). Trimming stripped 2 bases from V and 6 bases from J, with 12 bases between. CDR3 in DNA: TGTGCCTGGAGTAAAATCGACGCGGATACGCAGTATTTT. This codes for CAWSKIDADTQYF.

Turning to this clonotype: A much larger clone lies a single base off, so this may be a read error. J is TRBJ1-2 and V is TRBV7-2; tentatively, D is TRBD1 (5 bases). The germline V gene encodes CDR1 SGHTA and CDR2 FQGNSA. Trimming cost V 5 bases and J 8 bases, with 15 bases left between them. This CDR3 is built from 13 residues. As DNA, the CDR3 is TGTGCCAGCAGCCGGAGGGGAGGTCGGGGCTACACCTTC. Protein: CASSRRGGRGYTF.

This clonotype was observed at least ten times. The gene calls are TRBV27 and TRBJ1-5; D is unclear. Trimming cost V 2 bases and J 7 bases, with 9 bases left between them. Germline V CDR1 and CDR2: MNHEY, SMNVEV (reference sequence). This CDR3 is built from 13 residues. DNA for the CDR3: TGTGCCAGCAGTTTACGCGCGGGACAGCCCCAGCATTTT. It specifies CASSLRAGQPQHF.

This clonotype was picked up many times. The chain employs TRBV15 and TRBJ2-7, with D uncertain. Germline loops: CDR1 LNHNV, CDR2 YYDKDF (reference sequence). This CDR3 spans 13 amino acids. The ends were cut back, 5 bases at V and 0 bases at J, with 8 bases in the middle. The CDR3 sequence: CATSLRSSYEQYF. In nucleotides, the CDR3 is TGTGCCACCAGCTTGAGGAGCTCCTACGAGCAGTACTTC.

The chain has TRBV7-3 and TRBJ2-7, with D perhaps TRBD1 or TRBD2 (6 bases each). The CDR3 is 15 residues long. The V and J ends lost 1 base and 5 bases respectively, with 15 bases between them. Looked up from germline, CDR1 is SGHTA and CDR2 is FQGTGA. CDR3 region: CASSLIGGGRDEQYF. For the CDR3, the DNA is TGTGCCAGCAGCTTAATAGGGGGAGGAAGGGACGAGCAGTACTTC.

This clonotype was seen at least ten times. The J gene is TRBJ2-7, the V gene TRBV3-1, with D unclear. V was cut by 1 base and J by 3 bases, with 1 base left in between. The CDR3 runs to 11 residues. Germline V CDR1 and CDR2: LGHDT, YNNKEL (reference sequence). The CDR3, as DNA: TGTGCCAGCAGCCAAGTCTACGAGCAGTACTTC. This translates into CASSQVYEQYF.

The table lists this clonotype with a few counts. This chain uses TRBV2 with TRBJ1-4; D unresolved. The CDR3 contains 13 residues. Trimming removed 1 base from V and 12 bases from J, with 12 bases in between. Germline assignment: CDR1 SNHLY and CDR2 FYNNEI. The CDR3 sequence is CASSEGVRTELFF. The DNA for the CDR3 is TGTGCCAGCAGTGAAGGGGTAAGGACGGAACTGTTTTTT.

This clonotype was counted at least ten times. Since a much larger clone is just one base distant, this may be a read error. The chain is built from TRBV20-1 and TRBJ2-7, with a possible D match to TRBD1 (7 bases). Germline V gives CDR1 DFQATT, CDR2 SNEGSKA (reference sequence). Trimming took 0 bases from V and 7 from J, leaving 19 bases between them. The CDR3 contains 15 residues. CDR3 amino acids: CSARDPQGGRNEQYF. DNA of the CDR3: TGCAGTGCTAGAGATCCCCAGGGGGGTCGGAATGAGCAGTACTTC.